This T cell receptor beta chain was captured in a study of blood T cell repertoires in COVID-19. Study-wide context: Spain, Italy and the United States supplied samples that represented acute and convalescent COVID-19.

Cohort assignment relied on participant-reported clinical history. Resolution of symptoms, clearance, or two negative PCRs was present in recovered Cohort 3 donors. In the original analysis: It was from reference gene primer amplification that nucleated cell counts were estimated. Here immunoSEQ multiplex PCR was the method, and the copy in TCRdb shows in-frame clones only, minus some. Clone size and V and J calls were adopted from that table, with D and trimming inferred from the DNA. This sample yields 150,000 to 200,000 clones, of which approximately 80% are seen a single time; about 12% belongs to the top ten. CDR1 LGHNA and CDR2 YSLEER come from the germline V gene. The CDR3 is made up of 15 amino acids. V lost 0 bases to trimming and J lost 4 bases, with 10 bases between them.

This sequence originates from a man aged 50 to 60 who had recovered from COVID-19. Sequencing was carried out using PBMCs or T cells enriched from blood (not recorded which). V gene TRBV4-3 combines with J gene TRBJ1-3; D gene unclear. The CDR3 protein is CASSQETGYGNTIYF. CDR3 DNA sequence: TGCGCCAGCAGCCAAGAAACGGGGTACGGAAACACCATATATTTT.